The sequence of this T cell receptor beta chain was determined in a study of cytomegalovirus exposure and HLA in healthy donors. V trimming: 10 bases; J trimming: 4 bases; junction bases outside the gene matches: 8. Germline loops: CDR1 SGHVS, CDR2 FQNEAQ. The CDR3 consists of 16 residues. This PCR relied on a set of 60 Vbeta primers and 13 Jbeta primers. The method was immunoSEQ multiplex PCR; TCRdb's version includes in-frame clones alone and lacks a portion of them. The repertoire holds some 200,000 clones, with roughly 83% as singletons. General study findings and limits: The number of N-insertions in an Asian-associated ancestry cluster was reportedly below the approximately 700-donor mean in a later analysis.

Comments on this clone: Its antigen remains unidentified.

The chain links TRBV7-8 to TRBJ2-6; the match to TRBD1 covers 12 bases. The TCR sequence derives from a boy aged 2 to 10 in good health and CMV-seronegative. The sample was PBMCs. The CDR3 nucleotides read TGTGCCACTCCGGGACAGGGGGCGCTGGGGGCCAACGTCCTGACTTTC. This encodes CATPGQGALGANVLTF.